This T cell receptor (beta chain) originates from a study of identical twins. General observations from the study: Conclusions were based on cross-sectional statistical analysis, without following the same donors. For zero-insertion analyses, partial confounding could come from invariant MAIT and iNKT cells. Among beta out-of-frame sequences, excess sharing between twins appeared weaker.

A universal primer binding site was introduced by template switching. The final cDNA contained unique molecular identifiers. Each CDR3 protein gets one entry after TCRdb re-called the 5' RACE reads with MiXCR. The sample contains 1,800,000 or so distinct CDR3 sequences, under 35% of which appear only once. Germline V lookup: CDR1 SNHLY, CDR2 FYNNEI. With 5 bases removed from V and 8 bases from J, the gap between germline ends came to 15 bases. CDR3 length: 14 amino acids. This clonotype was seen a few times. What it binds is not known. The clonotype was recovered from a newborn girl in good health. The gene calls are TRBV2 and TRBJ1-4; D is unclear. Sequenced input: cord blood. The CDR3: CASSKGATREKLFF. The CDR3 nucleotides read TGTGCCAGCAGTAAAGGAGCTACGAGGGAAAAACTGTTTTTT. Based on the CDR3 plus reference TRBV2 and TRBJ1-4, the full variable domain is EPEVTQTPSHQVTQMGQEVILRCVPISNHLYFYWYRQILGQKVEFLVSFYNNEISEKSEIFDDQFSVERPDGSNFTLKIRSTKLEDSAMYFCASSKGATREKLFFGSGTQLSVL.